The next 23 T cell receptor beta chains were all read from a single sample in a study of cytomegalovirus exposure and HLA in healthy donors. This PCR relied on a set of 60 Vbeta primers and 13 Jbeta primers. Sequenced by immunoSEQ multiplex PCR; TCRdb stores in-frame clones only, minus some. The sample carries approximately 160,000 clones, over 70% recorded once. The sequenced sample consisted of PBMCs. The receptor set was obtained from a male donor in good health and CMV-seropositive.

The chain employs TRBV27 and TRBJ1-6; D call uncertain. CDR1 is MNHEY and CDR2 is SMNVEV in the germline V gene (reference sequence). Trimming shortened V by 6 bases and J by 5 bases, and 17 bases separated the two germline ends. The CDR3 has 16 amino acids. CDR3 amino acids: CASSPHSALNNSPLHF. DNA of the CDR3: TGTGCCAGCAGCCCCCACTCTGCACTGAATAATTCACCCCTCCACTTT.

The chain carries TRBV19 and TRBJ1-5; D may be TRBD1 (5 bases). The germline gives CDR1 LNHDA, CDR2 SQIVND (reference sequence). The CDR3 is 14 residues long. Deletions cut 5 bases from V and 3 bases from J, with 11 bases between. CDR3 amino acids: CASSVGGVNQPQHF. The CDR3 DNA follows: TGTGCCAGTAGTGTCGGAGGGGTCAATCAGCCCCAGCATTTT.

In DNA, the CDR3 is TGTGCCAGCAGCAGGACAGGGGAAGTGGATTCACCCCTCCACTTT. This codes for CASSRTGEVDSPLHF. The chain couples TRBV4-2 to TRBJ1-6; 9 nucleotides line up with TRBD1. J lost 8 bases, V lost 5 bases, and 7 bases had no gene match. The CDR3 spans 15 residues. CDR1 and CDR2 from the germline V gene are LGHNA and YNFKEQ.

The sample holds one count of this clone. The chain links TRBV7-6 to TRBJ1-1, with 7 bases aligning to TRBD1. Germline V gene sequence: CDR1 SGHVS, CDR2 FNYEAQ. The CDR3 extends over 15 amino acids. V shed 4 bases, J shed 1 base, and the junction held 6 bases outside the gene matches. The CDR3 loop is CASSSHTGANTEAFF. The CDR3 DNA reads as TGTGCCAGCAGCTCTCATACAGGGGCGAACACTGAAGCTTTCTTT.

CDR3 residues: CASSVWDRANYGYTF. The CDR3 region has the DNA TGTGCCAGCAGCGTCTGGGACAGGGCGAACTATGGCTACACCTTC. The rearrangement links TRBV5-4 to TRBJ1-2, with 9 bases that match TRBD1. V lost 4 bases and J lost 2; bases outside the gene matches: 6. This CDR3 contains 15 residues. CDR1 is SGHNT and CDR2 is YYREEE in the germline V gene (reference sequence).

The V and J genes are TRBV7-9 and TRBJ2-7, with TRBD1 identical over 7 bases. Germline CDR1 SEHNR, CDR2 FQNEAQ (reference sequence). The junction had 4 bases not matched to a gene; V was cut back by 5 bases and J by 3 bases. The CDR3 is 13 amino acids. The CDR3 sequence: CASSGGQNYEQYF. The CDR3 coding sequence is TGTGCCAGCAGCGGGGGACAGAACTACGAGCAGTACTTC.

A remark on this clone: This likely traces to a read error, being one base from a far larger clone. Other DNA sequences in this sample translate to the same CDR3. CDR3 loop: CASSQDGLRYDEQFF. In DNA, the CDR3 is TGTGCCAGCAGCCAAGATGGTCTCCGGTATGATGAGCAGTTCTTC. This rearrangement joins TRBV5-3 to TRBJ2-1, with D unclear. TRBV5-3 is an ORF for which the function is uncertain. This CDR3 has 15 amino acids. V dropped 8 bases and J dropped 8 bases, with 23 bases sitting between them.

The table lists this clone with a few counts. V usage is TRBV6-5 and J usage is TRBJ2-1, with a tentative D call TRBD1 (6 bases). The germline V gene has CDR1 MNHEY and CDR2 SVGAGI. The CDR3 is made up of 15 amino acids. V was trimmed by 6 bases and J by 7 bases, leaving 19 bases between them. CDR3: CASRKQDRSWNEQFF. CDR3 nucleotides: TGTGCCAGCAGGAAACAGGACAGATCATGGAATGAGCAGTTCTTC.

The rearrangement links TRBV6-1 to TRBJ2-7; 9 positions agree with TRBD2. Losses at the gene ends were 4 bases for V and 0 bases for J; bases not matched to a gene: 4. The V gene's germline CDR1 is MNHNS and CDR2 SASEGT. CDR3 length equals 15 residues. The CDR3 bases are TGTGCCAGCAGTGTAGCGGGGGCCTCCTCCTACGAGCAGTACTTC. This sequence encodes CASSVAGASSYEQYF.

The V call is TRBV7-9, the J call TRBJ1-2; 7 nucleotides agree with TRBD1. J gave up 8 bases and V 1 base, and 4 bases lay outside the gene matches. CDR3 length equals 13 residues. Germline V lookup: CDR1 SEHNR, CDR2 FQNEAQ (reference sequence). CDR3 in amino acids: CASSLEGARGYTF. The CDR3 DNA reads as TGTGCCAGCAGCTTAGAGGGGGCGCGGGGCTACACCTTC.

V usage is TRBV19 and J usage is TRBJ1-4; D not certain. CDR3 length equals 15 residues. V lost 2 bases and J lost 0, with 7 bases in between. Germline loops: CDR1 LNHDA, CDR2 SQIVND (reference sequence). CDR3 nucleotide sequence: TGTGCCAGTAGTATAACAGAACCAACTAATGAAAAACTGTTTTTT. This sequence encodes CASSITEPTNEKLFF.

V usage is TRBV6-1 and J usage is TRBJ2-2; D possibly corresponds to TRBD1 (5 bases). The CDR3 has 15 residues. Germline CDR1 is MNHNS and CDR2 is SASEGT. V lost 5 bases to trimming and J lost 2 bases, with 12 bases between them. CDR3 sequence reads: CASSILTDNTGELFF. The CDR3 nucleotides read TGTGCCAGCAGTATTTTGACAGATAACACCGGGGAGCTGTTTTTT.

The gene calls are TRBV4-1 and TRBJ1-2; D is perhaps TRBD1 (6 bases). Trimming pared 1 base from V and 2 bases from J, leaving 14 bases between. This CDR3 spans 16 amino acids. CDR1 and CDR2 from the germline V gene are MGHRA and YSYEKL. In nucleotides, the CDR3 is TGCGCCAGCAGCCAAGTGATTGGGACACAAAACTATGGCTACACCTTC. Translated, it gives CASSQVIGTQNYGYTF.

This chain uses TRBV9 with TRBJ1-1; tentatively, D is TRBD1 (5 bases). From germline, CDR1 is SGDLS and CDR2 YYNGEE. V was clipped by 3 bases and J by 2 bases, with 11 bases between them. The CDR3 covers 14 residues. The CDR3 sequence: CASSGRDSNTEAFF. CDR3 nucleotides: TGTGCCAGCAGCGGCCGAGACAGCAACACTGAAGCTTTCTTT.

The rearrangement joins TRBV18 to TRBJ1-1; D gene ambiguous. The CDR3 has 15 residues. Germline CDR1 KGHSH, CDR2 LQKENI. V was shortened by 4 bases and J by 1 base, with 13 bases between the two germline ends. The CDR3 sequence is CASSQIGGRNTEAFF. For the CDR3, the DNA is TGTGCCAGCTCACAGATAGGAGGGAGGAACACTGAAGCTTTCTTT. Looking up the rest from reference TRBV18 and TRBJ1-1 gives the full variable domain: NAGVMQNPRHLVRRRGQEARLRCSPMKGHSHVYWYRQLPEEGLKFMVYLQKENIIDESGMPKERFSAEFPKEGPSILRIQQVVRGDSAAYFCASSQIGGRNTEAFFGQGTRLTVV.

This clone has more than one count but fewer than ten. The junction does not match germline at one end; this may be a read error. The CDR3 sequence: CASSFDRAPYGYSF. As DNA, the CDR3 is TGTGCCAGCAGTTTCGACAGGGCGCCGTATGGCTACAGCTTC. The chain uses TRBV6-5 and TRBJ1-2, with TRBD1 identical over 7 bases. This CDR3 has 14 residues. The germline V gene encodes CDR1 MNHEY and CDR2 SVGAGI.

This clone was seen just once. The rearrangement uses TRBV6-1 and TRBJ1-5, with D perhaps TRBD1 (5 bases). The CDR3 is 15 amino acids. Germline CDR1 is MNHNS and CDR2 is SASEGT. Trimming pared 5 bases from V and 1 base from J, leaving 12 bases between. The chain's CDR3 is CASSISGGSNQPQHF. The CDR3 bases are TGTGCCAGCAGTATATCCGGGGGGAGCAATCAGCCCCAGCATTTT.

The chain uses TRBV12-5 and TRBJ1-1; D possibly corresponds to TRBD1 (5 bases). Germline loops: CDR1 LGHNT, CDR2 FRNRAP. Deletions cut 5 bases from V and 13 bases from J, with 20 bases between. The CDR3 totals 13 residues. The CDR3 bases are TGTGCTAGTGGTACCCCAGGGAGGTCTCCAGTTTTCTTT. As protein: CASGTPGRSPVFF.

This clone was picked up a small number of times. The rearrangement uses TRBV6-4 and TRBJ1-1; the D gene is possibly TRBD1 (6 bases). This CDR3 has 13 amino acids. Trimming took 3 bases from V and 1 from J, leaving 6 bases between them. CDR1 is MRHNA and CDR2 is SNTAGT in the germline V gene. The CDR3 region is CASSEGANTEAFF. CDR3 DNA sequence: TGTGCCAGCAGTGAGGGGGCGAACACTGAAGCTTTCTTT.

The chain joins TRBV6-1 to TRBJ1-2; TRBD1 aligns across 9 bases. Germline V gene data show CDR1 as MNHNS and CDR2 as SASEGT. V trimming: 2 bases; J trimming: 5 bases; junction bases outside the gene matches: 3. The length of the CDR3 is 14 residues. CDR3 in amino acids: CASSENRGQYGYTF. The DNA of the CDR3 is TGTGCCAGCAGTGAAAACAGGGGGCAATATGGCTACACCTTC.

The chain joins TRBV5-1 to TRBJ1-1, with D maybe TRBD1 (6 bases). CDR3 length equals 14 residues. The germline V gene encodes CDR1 SGHRS and CDR2 YFSETQ. Trimming cost V 0 bases and J 6 bases, with 12 bases left between them. CDR3: CASSLGQAKAEAFF. In DNA form, the CDR3 reads TGCGCCAGCAGCTTGGGACAGGCAAAGGCTGAAGCTTTCTTT.

V is TRBV19 and J is TRBJ1-2; no definite D call. This CDR3 comprises 14 residues. Germline V gene sequence: CDR1 LNHDA, CDR2 SQIVND (reference sequence). Trimming stripped 4 bases from V and 0 bases from J, with 9 bases between. CDR3 residues: CASSNRRTNYGYTF. The CDR3 DNA reads as TGTGCCAGTAGTAACCGGAGGACTAACTATGGCTACACCTTC.

This clone was found a few times. The genes are TRBV2 and TRBJ1-5; D gene uncertain. Germline lookup yields CDR1 SNHLY and CDR2 FYNNEI. Trimming took 6 bases from V and 4 from J, leaving 10 bases between them. The CDR3 has 13 residues. CDR3 coding DNA: TGTGCCAGCAGGTCACAGCTTAATCAGCCCCAGCATTTT. Encoded protein: CASRSQLNQPQHF.